The 5 T cell receptor beta chains reported below all come from one sample, sequenced in a study of blood T cell repertoires in COVID-19. Some clones are missing from TCRdb's copy, which holds only in-frame ones; the method was immunoSEQ multiplex PCR. The table lists 200,000 to 250,000 clones, under 90% of them singletons. Input material: peripheral blood. The receptors come from a man aged 30-40 years with active or convalescent COVID-19.

V usage is TRBV7-2 and J usage is TRBJ2-2; the match to TRBD1 covers 7 bases. V lost 4 bases and J lost 3; bases outside the gene matches: 5. The germline V gene encodes CDR1 SGHTA and CDR2 FQGNSA. The CDR3 is made up of 15 amino acids. CDR3 amino acids: CASSSGQTYTGELFF. For the CDR3, the DNA is TGTGCCAGCAGCTCGGGACAGACGTACACCGGGGAGCTGTTTTTT.

This chain uses TRBV5-1 with TRBJ2-7; 10 positions match TRBD2. With 2 bases clipped from V and 5 bases from J, the junction kept 4 bases outside the gene matches. Germline V lookup: CDR1 SGHRS, CDR2 YFSETQ. The CDR3 is 14 residues long. The CDR3 nucleotides read TGCGCCAGCAGCTTAACTAGCGGGGCCCACGAGCAGTACTTC. This translates into CASSLTSGAHEQYF.

The chain couples TRBV18 to TRBJ2-7, with a tentative D call TRBD2 (5 bases). Germline V lookup: CDR1 KGHSH, CDR2 LQKENI. CDR3 size: 15 residues. The V end lost 2 bases, the J end lost 6 bases, and 17 bases lay between the germline ends. DNA for the CDR3: TGTGCCAGCTCACCAAAACTAGATGTCTCTCTCGAGCAGTACTTC. This encodes CASSPKLDVSLEQYF.

The chain employs TRBV27 and TRBJ2-1; 11 nucleotides agree with TRBD2. Germline CDR1 MNHEY, CDR2 SMNVEV (reference sequence). The trim removed 5 bases at V and 10 bases at J, leaving 4 bases unmatched. The CDR3 runs to 13 residues. The DNA for the CDR3 is TGTGCCAGCAGTACTAGCGGGGGCTGGGAGCAGTTCTTC. Its translation is CASSTSGGWEQFF.

This clone was seen just once. This chain connects TRBV7-2 to TRBJ1-5; a weak D match, TRBD1 (6 bases). V was pared by 2 bases and J by 1 base, with 9 bases between. Looked up from germline, CDR1 is SGHTA and CDR2 is FQGNSA. The CDR3 length is 15 residues. CDR3 residues: CASSLTGISNQPQHF. The CDR3 region has the DNA TGTGCCAGCAGCTTAACAGGGATCAGCAATCAGCCCCAGCATTTT.